The subject of this entry is one T cell receptor (beta chain). The germline V gene encodes CDR1 SQVTM and CDR2 ANQGSEA. This CDR3 has 17 amino acids. J gave up 2 bases and V 4 bases, and 7 bases lay outside the gene matches. Measured with immunoSEQ multiplex PCR; TCRdb has only the in-frame clones, and not every one. The sample includes 49,000 or so clones, approximately 71% of them seen just once. This sample was taken from a study of T cell clones after liver transplantation. Across the study: As an antigen-independent comparator, third-party-reactive TCRbeta sequences came from pre-transplant mixed lymphocyte reactions.

The clonotype was recovered from a human patient who received a liver transplant. Part of the T cell pool may stem from the graft donor. The chain is built from TRBV29-1 and TRBJ2-6, with 11 bases aligning to TRBD1. The sequences come from CD4+ T cells from blood, collected approximately 52 months after liver transplant. CDR3 in amino acids: CSVGGGGQGAGANVLTF. DNA for the CDR3: TGCAGCGTTGGCGGCGGGGGACAGGGGGCTGGGGCCAACGTCCTGACTTTC.